This TCR beta chain was sequenced in a study of T cells in Graves' hyperthyroidism and ophthalmopathy. TCR beta CDR3 sequences were amplified from RNA transcripts. A set of HTBI primers served as the primers for a first-round RT-PCR of the TCR CDR3. TCRdb used MiXCR to reprocess the multiplex PCR reads, holding one entry per CDR3 protein. The table lists 460,000 or so distinct CDR3 sequences, around an eighth of them singletons. Study-level findings and limits: In simple terms, a model built on 13 V-J features told ophthalmopathy apart from stable hyperthyroidism. The model identified upcoming ophthalmopathy a median around 6 months ahead of onset. Most thyroid clonotypes expanded above 0.001 were also detected in blood.

Graves' hyperthyroidism was deemed stable absent ophthalmopathy progression within 18 months. V lost 3 bases, J lost 4 bases, and 10 bases lay in between. The CDR3 spans 13 residues. The germline gives CDR1 SGHTA, CDR2 FQGTGA. On this clonotype: Its antigen is not identified.

This sequence was found in a woman aged 18-35 years with Graves' hyperthyroidism. The J gene is TRBJ2-7, the V gene TRBV7-3, with D possibly matching TRBD2 (5 bases). Source material: blood. CDR3 DNA sequence: TGTGCCAGCAGCTTTAGCGACCGATACGAGCAGTACTTC. Amino acids: CASSFSDRYEQYF. Using reference TRBV7-3 and TRBJ2-7 for the parts outside the CDR3, the full variable domain is GAGVSQTPSNKVTEKGKYVELRCDPISGHTALYWYRQSLGQGPEFLIYFQGTGAADDSGLPNDRFFAVRPEGSVSTLKIQRTERGDSAVYLCASSFSDRYEQYFGPGTRLTVT.